The 4 T cell receptor beta chains given below trace back to one sample, sequenced in a study of early T cells in non-severe SARS-CoV-2 infection. TCRdb re-called the 5' RACE reads with MiXCR, one entry per CDR3 protein. This table has roughly 35,000 distinct CDR3 sequences, 9% to 9.5% appearing once. Material for sequencing was whole blood. These TCRs come from an adult who was a healthcare worker with PCR-confirmed SARS-CoV-2 infection or an uninfected control (not recorded which).

This clonotype has at least ten counts. V and J are TRBV9 and TRBJ2-7; 8 bases are shared with TRBD2. J was trimmed by 6 bases and V by 2 bases; bases with no gene match: 7. The V gene's germline CDR1 is SGDLS and CDR2 YYNGEE. CDR3 length: 14 amino acids. The CDR3 DNA follows: TGTGCCAGCAGCGTCCAATATCGGGGGGGCGAGCAGTACTTC. Its protein product is CASSVQYRGGEQYF.

In its sample, this clonotype was seen a few times. The chain carries TRBV6-1 and TRBJ1-2; D not resolved. Germline CDR1 reads MNHNS; CDR2 reads SASEGT. V lost 2 bases and J 4 bases, leaving 14 bases between the germline ends. CDR3 length equals 15 residues. In nucleotides, the CDR3 is TGTGCCAGCAGTGAAATAGAGCATTGGGCCTATGGCTACACCTTC. Its translation: CASSEIEHWAYGYTF.

This clonotype was picked up many times. The chain employs TRBV6-5 and TRBJ2-5; TRBD1 is a possible D gene (5 bases). Trimming removed 6 bases from V and 1 base from J, with 12 bases in between. Germline V gene sequence: CDR1 MNHEY, CDR2 SVGAGI. The CDR3 sequence is 14 residues long. The CDR3: CASSTGTLQETQYF. The CDR3 coding sequence is TGTGCCAGCAGCACAGGAACCCTCCAAGAGACCCAGTACTTC.

This clonotype appeared many times. The chain recombines TRBV3-1 with TRBJ2-1; 8 bases fit TRBD2. V gave up 2 bases and J gave up 5 bases; unmatched junction bases: 5. The CDR3 runs to 15 residues. Germline lookup yields CDR1 LGHDT and CDR2 YNNKEL (reference sequence). CDR3 sequence reads: CASSQISGAHNEQFF. The CDR3 DNA reads as TGTGCCAGCAGCCAAATTAGCGGGGCGCACAATGAGCAGTTCTTC.